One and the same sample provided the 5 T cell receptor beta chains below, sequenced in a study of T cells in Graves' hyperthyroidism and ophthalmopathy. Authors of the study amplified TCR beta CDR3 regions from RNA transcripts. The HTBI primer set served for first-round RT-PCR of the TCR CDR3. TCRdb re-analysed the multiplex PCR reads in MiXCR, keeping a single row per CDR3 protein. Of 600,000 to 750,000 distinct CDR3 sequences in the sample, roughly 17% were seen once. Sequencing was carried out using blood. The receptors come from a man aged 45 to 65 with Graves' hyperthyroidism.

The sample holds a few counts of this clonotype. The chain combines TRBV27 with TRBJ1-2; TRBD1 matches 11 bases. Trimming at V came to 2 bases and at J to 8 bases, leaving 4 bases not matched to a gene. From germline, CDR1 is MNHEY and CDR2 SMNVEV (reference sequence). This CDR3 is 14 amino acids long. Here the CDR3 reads CASSLDWTGGGYTF. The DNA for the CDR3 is TGTGCCAGCAGTTTAGATTGGACAGGGGGCGGCTACACCTTC.

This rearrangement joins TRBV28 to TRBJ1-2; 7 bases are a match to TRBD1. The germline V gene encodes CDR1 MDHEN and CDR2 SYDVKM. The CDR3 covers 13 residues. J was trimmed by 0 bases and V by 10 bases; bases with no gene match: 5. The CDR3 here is CATRDSTNYGYTF. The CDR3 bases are TGTGCCACCAGGGACAGTACTAACTATGGCTACACCTTC.

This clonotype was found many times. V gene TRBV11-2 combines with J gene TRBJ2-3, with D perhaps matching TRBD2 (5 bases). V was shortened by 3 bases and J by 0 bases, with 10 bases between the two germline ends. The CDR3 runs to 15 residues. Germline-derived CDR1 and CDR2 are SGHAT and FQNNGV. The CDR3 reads CASSFASLSTDTQYF. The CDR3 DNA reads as TGTGCCAGCAGCTTTGCTAGCCTTAGCACAGATACGCAGTATTTT.

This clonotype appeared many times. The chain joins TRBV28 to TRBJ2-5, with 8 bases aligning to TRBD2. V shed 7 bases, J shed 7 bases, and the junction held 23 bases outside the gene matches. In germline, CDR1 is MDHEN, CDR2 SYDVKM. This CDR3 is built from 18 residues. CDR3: CASTLGARRREDRGTQYF. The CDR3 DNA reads TGTGCCAGCACCTTAGGCGCGAGAAGGCGGGAGGATAGGGGGACCCAGTACTTC.

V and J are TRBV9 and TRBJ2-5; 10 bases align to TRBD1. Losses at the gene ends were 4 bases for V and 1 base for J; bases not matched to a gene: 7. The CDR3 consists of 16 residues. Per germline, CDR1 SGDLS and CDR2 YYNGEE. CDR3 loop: CASSFTGTGVQETQYF. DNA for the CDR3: TGTGCCAGCAGCTTTACCGGGACAGGGGTCCAAGAGACCCAGTACTTC.